This T cell receptor beta chain was identified in a study of early T cells in non-severe SARS-CoV-2 infection (dated by TCRdb to the early 2020s). With respect to the entire study: Bulk RNA from unsorted whole blood was used for TCR sequencing, so alpha and beta chains could not be paired.

This clonotype was observed many times. Its antigen is currently not known. The sample holds no much larger clone one base away, and base qualities are not on file. This was a case-control study nested in a cohort of healthcare workers in London, UK, who had nasopharyngeal swab PCR tests and blood samples taken every week. Healthcare workers were recruited during the week of the UK lockdown, between 23 and 31 March 2020, and followed weekly for up to roughly 15 weeks. Overall results and qualifications from the work: VDJdb matching was skewed toward anti-spike CD8 responses and likely underestimated virus-specific expansions, missing private and CD4 specificities.

Library prep was done by 5' RACE. This sample was sequenced with a NextSeq 500. Unique molecular identifiers were attached to individual cDNA molecules in the TCR library protocol so that sequencing error and PCR bias could be corrected. Both TCR alpha and beta chains were sequenced, and tight co-correlation was observed between alpha and beta sequence abundances in each sample. The original pipeline was this. V gene, J gene and CDR3 annotation of TCR sequences was performed with Decombinator V4. Expanded TCRs were defined as changing significantly between any two time points under a Poisson model with p below 0.0001. TCR abundances were normalised to the total number of TCRs sequenced in each sample and reported as counts per million. TRAV1-2 paired with TRAJ12, TRAJ20 or TRAJ33 defined MAIT TCRs, while TRAV10 paired with TRAJ18 defined iNKT TCRs. VDJdb, accessed 1 November 2021, was searched for CMV, EBV and SARS-CoV-2 annotated TCRs, with TCRs annotated for multiple antigens excluded. The public reads were run again by TCRdb, first through fastp at Q25 and then through MiXCR, and only productive beta chains were kept. Each record represents a unique CDR3 protein, reported with the most common genes and DNA among its rows. The V and J calls here are based on TCRdb, not the publication. For this sample the table gives tens of thousands of distinct CDR3 sequences, of which roughly 8.7% were detected only once. 4.5% to 6.5% of the sample lies in the top ten.

CDR1 and CDR2, looked up from the germline V gene, are SQVTM and ANQGSEA. Cut back by 4 bases and 1 base, the V and J ends lie 17 bases apart. The CDR3 contains 15 residues, cysteine and phenylalanine counted. Only the CDR3 DNA is retained, 45 bases long and in frame from the first base. This TCR derives from an adult who was a healthcare worker with PCR-confirmed SARS-CoV-2 infection or an uninfected control (not recorded which). The specimen sequenced was whole blood. The chain joins TRBV29-1 to TRBJ2-7, with TRBD1 as a weak D call on 6 bases. The CDR3 protein: CSVGLRDKPSYEQYF. The nucleotide sequence reads as follows: TGCAGCGTTGGACTACGGGACAAGCCATCCTACGAGCAGTACTTC.